This passage covers 12 T cell receptor beta chains from one sample sequenced in a study of blood T cell repertoires in COVID-19. Libraries were prepared by immunoSEQ multiplex PCR; TCRdb keeps only in-frame clonotypes and omits some of them. The table shows around 43,000 clones, with 85% to 90% occurring only once. The sequenced material came from peripheral blood. All receptors come from a man aged 45-60 years in a cohort sampled during active COVID-19.

This chain connects TRBV7-9 to TRBJ2-2; a weak D match, TRBD1 (6 bases). The CDR3 runs 18 residues. The germline V and J ends were trimmed by 5 bases and 4 bases, with 23 bases remaining between them. In germline, CDR1 is SEHNR, CDR2 FQNEAQ (reference sequence). The CDR3 DNA reads as TGTGCCAGCAGCCCCTCTTTGGGGCAGGGGTATGCCACCGGGGAGCTGTTTTTT. Translated, it gives CASSPSLGQGYATGELFF.

The chain couples TRBV27 to TRBJ1-2, with D tentatively TRBD1 (5 bases). With 6 bases removed from V and 2 bases from J, the gap between germline ends came to 16 bases. Looked up from germline, CDR1 is MNHEY and CDR2 is SMNVEV (reference sequence). The CDR3 is 15 amino acids. The CDR3 DNA reads as TGTGCCAGCAGCCCAACCCCCGGGGGGAACTATGGCTACACCTTC. Its translation is CASSPTPGGNYGYTF.

The chain has TRBV7-9 and TRBJ2-2, with TRBD2 matching 8 bases. Germline trimming cut 5 bases from V and 4 bases from J; bases unmatched to any gene: 9. CDR1 SEHNR and CDR2 FQNEAQ come from the germline V gene (reference sequence). The CDR3 sequence is 16 residues long. CDR3 protein: CASSAGAGGLTGELFF. CDR3 sequence (DNA): TGTGCCAGCAGCGCCGGTGCGGGGGGCCTCACCGGGGAGCTGTTTTTT.

The V call is TRBV21-1, the J call TRBJ1-5; the table's D call TRBD1 went unverified against the DNA. TRBV21-1 is marked as a pseudogene. There are 16 residues in the CDR3. The CDR3: CASSKEATQGGQPQHF. The CDR3 DNA is TGTGCCAGCAGCAAAGAGGCCACGCAGGGTGGGCAGCCCCAGCATTTT.

V gene TRBV27 combines with J gene TRBJ1-1; D not resolved. Germline assignment: CDR1 MNHEY and CDR2 SMNVEV (reference sequence). Between the trimmed V and J ends, which lost 2 bases and 6 bases, there was a span of 10 bases. CDR3 size: 13 residues. The CDR3 sequence is CASSLVLSSEAFF. CDR3 sequence (DNA): TGTGCCAGCAGTTTAGTTTTATCCTCTGAAGCTTTCTTT.

About this clone: One junction end does not reproduce the germline sequence, and a read error may be involved. This rearrangement joins TRBV6-2 or TRBV6-3 to TRBJ2-2; weak D call: TRBD1 (6 bases). The CDR3 sequence is 17 residues long. The V gene's germline CDR1 is MNHEY and CDR2 SVGEGT. The CDR3 DNA is TGTGCCAGCAGTTACGGATCCCAGGGGTGCGAACACCGGGGAGCTGTTTTT. Protein: CASSYGSQGCEHRGAVF.

Only one count was recorded for this clone. The genes are TRBV10-3 and TRBJ2-5, with unresolved D. CDR3 length: 12 residues. Germline values: CDR1 ENHRY, CDR2 SYGVKD. The ends were cut back, 8 bases at V and 5 bases at J, with 12 bases in the middle. Here the CDR3 DNA reads TGTGCCATCGGCGAGGTTGCCGAGACCCAGTACTTC. Its translation is CAIGEVAETQYF.

This chain connects TRBV10-3 to TRBJ2-2, with 7 bases aligning to TRBD1. The V segment lost 4 bases and the J segment 4 bases; nucleotides outside the gene matches: 9. The CDR3 is 16 residues long. Per the germline V gene, CDR1 is ENHRY and CDR2 is SYGVKD. CDR3 amino acids: CAISGPDRVGTGELFF. For the CDR3, the DNA is TGTGCCATCAGTGGCCCCGACAGGGTCGGCACCGGGGAGCTGTTTTTT.

The J gene is TRBJ1-3, the V gene TRBV7-3; D is uncertain. The CDR3 loop spans 13 amino acids. Trimming left V 6 bases short and J 7 bases short, with 13 bases between. Looked up from germline, CDR1 is SGHTA and CDR2 is FQGTGA. CDR3 amino acids: CASSQVPGNTIYF. DNA of the CDR3: TGTGCCAGCAGTCAGGTGCCGGGGAACACCATATATTTT.

This chain joins TRBV7-9 and TRBJ2-1, with D possibly being TRBD1 (5 bases). Trimming removed 7 bases at V and 8 bases at J, with 18 bases between. CDR3 length: 14 amino acids. From germline, CDR1 is SEHNR and CDR2 FQNEAQ (reference sequence). The CDR3 region is CASTRPGRVDEQFF. CDR3 DNA sequence: TGTGCCAGCACCCGACCTGGCAGGGTCGATGAGCAGTTCTTC.

J is TRBJ2-1 and V is TRBV4-3; 7 nucleotides line up with TRBD1. V lost 5 bases, J lost 3 bases, and 4 bases stayed unmatched. This CDR3 is 14 amino acids long. Germline-derived CDR1 and CDR2 are LGHNA and YSLEER. The CDR3 region has the DNA TGCGCCAGCAGCACAGGGGTCCTCTACAATGAGCAGTTCTTC. This codes for CASSTGVLYNEQFF.

To note about this clone: Relative to the germline gene, one junction end is altered; a read error may explain this. The J gene is TRBJ2-2, the V gene TRBV6-1; 7 bases agree with TRBD1. The germline V gene has CDR1 MNHNS and CDR2 SASEGT. The length of the CDR3 is 16 residues. CDR3 nucleotides: TGTGCCAGCAGCGAAGTCCCGACAGGGATAATCGGGGAGCTGTTTTTT. Protein product: CASSEVPTGIIGELFF.